Sequencing of this TCR beta chain was carried out in a study of blood T cell repertoires in COVID-19. The overall study: Both acute and convalescent COVID-19 samples were obtained from the United States, Italy and Spain.

The CDR3 has 14 residues. Germline CDR1 MRHNA, CDR2 SNTAGT. With 8 bases clipped from V and 5 bases from J, the junction kept 8 bases outside the gene matches. As originally analysed: Nucleated cell counts were estimated from reference gene primer amplification. Generated by immunoSEQ multiplex PCR, the TCRdb table keeps only in-frame clones and is missing some. V and J calls and clone size are as listed in that table; D and trimming were resolved from the DNA. The data contain about 160,000 clones, 60% to 85% of them singletons. Sequenced sample: peripheral blood. The sequence was collected from a man aged 60-69 years with acute or convalescent COVID-19. The rearrangement uses TRBV6-4 and TRBJ2-2; the match to TRBD1 covers 7 bases. The CDR3 nucleotides are TGTGCCAGCCGAGGCATGACAGGGACCGGGGAGCTGTTTTTT. It yields the protein CASRGMTGTGELFF.